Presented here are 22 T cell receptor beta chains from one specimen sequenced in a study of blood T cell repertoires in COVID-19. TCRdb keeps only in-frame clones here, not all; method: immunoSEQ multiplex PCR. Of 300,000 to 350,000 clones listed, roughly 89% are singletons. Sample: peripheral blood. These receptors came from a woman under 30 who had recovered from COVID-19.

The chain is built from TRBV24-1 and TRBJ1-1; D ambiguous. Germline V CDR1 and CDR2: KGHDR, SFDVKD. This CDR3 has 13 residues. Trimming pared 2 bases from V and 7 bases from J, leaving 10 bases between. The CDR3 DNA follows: TGTGCCACCAGTGATTCCCTAATAAGTGAAGCTTTCTTT. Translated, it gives CATSDSLISEAFF.

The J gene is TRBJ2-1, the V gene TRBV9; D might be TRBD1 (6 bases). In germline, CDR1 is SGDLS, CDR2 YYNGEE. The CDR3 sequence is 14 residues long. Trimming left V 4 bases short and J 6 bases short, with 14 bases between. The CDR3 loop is CASSPRQERNEQFF. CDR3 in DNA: TGTGCCAGCAGCCCCAGACAGGAACGCAATGAGCAGTTCTTC.

CDR3 sequence reads: CASSSLAGTSGNPTDTQYF. CDR3 bases: TGTGCCAGCAGCTCCTTGGCCGGGACTAGCGGCAATCCCACAGATACGCAGTATTTT. The rearrangement uses TRBV11-3 and TRBJ2-3, with 11 bases identical to TRBD2. V was clipped by 4 bases and J by 2 bases; unmatched bases: 14. In germline, CDR1 is SGHNT, CDR2 YENEEA. The CDR3 consists of 19 residues.

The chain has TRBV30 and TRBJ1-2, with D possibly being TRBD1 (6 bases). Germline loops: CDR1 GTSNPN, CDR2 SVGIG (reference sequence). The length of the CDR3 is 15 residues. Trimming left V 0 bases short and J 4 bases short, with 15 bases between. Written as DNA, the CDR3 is TGTGCCTGGAGTGTACGGGGGGCGCGGAGCTATGGCTACACCTTC. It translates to CAWSVRGARSYGYTF.

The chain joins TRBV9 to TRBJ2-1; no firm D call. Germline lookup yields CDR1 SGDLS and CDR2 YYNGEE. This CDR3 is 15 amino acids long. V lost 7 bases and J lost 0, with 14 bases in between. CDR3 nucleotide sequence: TGTGCCAGCGGTCTTTGGGCGAACTCCTACAATGAGCAGTTCTTC. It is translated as CASGLWANSYNEQFF. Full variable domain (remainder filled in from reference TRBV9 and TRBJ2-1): DSGVTQTPKHLITATGQRVTLRCSPRSGDLSVYWYQQSLDQGLQFLIQYYNGEERAKGNILERFSAQQFPDLHSELNLSSLELGDSALYFCASGLWANSYNEQFFGPGTRLTVL.

The CDR3 here is CASSRGAMYLSAEAFF. The CDR3 DNA sequence: TGTGCCAGCAGTAGGGGCGCCATGTATCTGTCCGCTGAAGCTTTCTTT. The V call is TRBV6-2 or TRBV6-3, the J call TRBJ1-1, with TRBD1 as a possible D gene (5 bases). The CDR3 sequence is 16 residues long. Per germline, CDR1 MNHEY and CDR2 SVGEGT. The V gene lost 5 bases and the J gene lost 6 bases, with 22 bases spanning the gap.

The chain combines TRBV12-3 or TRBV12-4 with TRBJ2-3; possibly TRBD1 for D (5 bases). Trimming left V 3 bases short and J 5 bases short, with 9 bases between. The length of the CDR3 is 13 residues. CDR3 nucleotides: TGTGCCAGCAGTTTGGGGCTGCTAGATACGCAGTATTTT. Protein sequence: CASSLGLLDTQYF.

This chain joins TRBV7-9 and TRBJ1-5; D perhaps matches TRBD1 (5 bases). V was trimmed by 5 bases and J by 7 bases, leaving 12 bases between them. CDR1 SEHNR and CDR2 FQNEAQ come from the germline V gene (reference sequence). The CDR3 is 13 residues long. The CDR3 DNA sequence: TGTGCCAGCAGCCCCATCGGGGGGCAGCCCCAGCATTTT. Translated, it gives CASSPIGGQPQHF.

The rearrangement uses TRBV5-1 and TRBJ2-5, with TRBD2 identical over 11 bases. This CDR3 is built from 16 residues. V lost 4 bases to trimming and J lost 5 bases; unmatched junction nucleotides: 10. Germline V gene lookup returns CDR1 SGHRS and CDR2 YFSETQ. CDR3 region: CASSQIAGGPGETQYF. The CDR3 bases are TGCGCCAGCAGCCAAATAGCGGGAGGGCCGGGGGAGACCCAGTACTTC.

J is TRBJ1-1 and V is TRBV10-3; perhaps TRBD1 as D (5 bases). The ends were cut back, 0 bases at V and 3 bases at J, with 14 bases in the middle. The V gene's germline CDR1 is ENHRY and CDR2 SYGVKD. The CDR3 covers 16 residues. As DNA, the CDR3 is TGTGCCATCAGTGAGTCCAGACAGTTTGGACACACTGAAGCTTTCTTT. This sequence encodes CAISESRQFGHTEAFF.

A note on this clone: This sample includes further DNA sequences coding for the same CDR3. The CDR3 sequence: CASSLFGSNQPQHF. The CDR3 DNA is TGTGCCAGCAGTTTGTTCGGGAGCAATCAGCCCCAGCATTTT. The chain has TRBV27 and TRBJ1-5; D unresolved. CDR1 and CDR2 from the germline V gene are MNHEY and SMNVEV (reference sequence). The germline V and J ends were trimmed by 3 bases and 1 base, with 7 bases remaining between them. CDR3 length: 14 residues.

The CDR3 spells CATSDLRGAQETQYF. In nucleotides, the CDR3 is TGTGCCACCAGTGACCTACGGGGGGCCCAAGAGACCCAGTACTTC. V gene TRBV24-1 combines with J gene TRBJ2-5; a possible D gene is TRBD2 (7 bases). Trimming removed 4 bases from V and 1 base from J, with 12 bases in between. In germline, CDR1 is KGHDR, CDR2 SFDVKD. The CDR3 totals 15 residues.

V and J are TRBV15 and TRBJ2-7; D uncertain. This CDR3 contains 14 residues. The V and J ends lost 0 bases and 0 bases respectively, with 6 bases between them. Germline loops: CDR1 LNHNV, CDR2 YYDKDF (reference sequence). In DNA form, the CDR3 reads TGTGCCACCAGCAGAGAACACAGCTCCTACGAGCAGTACGTC. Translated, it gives CATSREHSSYEQYV.

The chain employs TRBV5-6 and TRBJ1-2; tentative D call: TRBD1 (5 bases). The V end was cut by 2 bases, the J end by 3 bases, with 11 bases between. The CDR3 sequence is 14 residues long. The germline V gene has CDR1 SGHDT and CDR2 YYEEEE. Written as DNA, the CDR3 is TGTGCCAGCAGCTTCCTAGACAGTTACTATGGCTACACCTTC. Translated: CASSFLDSYYGYTF.

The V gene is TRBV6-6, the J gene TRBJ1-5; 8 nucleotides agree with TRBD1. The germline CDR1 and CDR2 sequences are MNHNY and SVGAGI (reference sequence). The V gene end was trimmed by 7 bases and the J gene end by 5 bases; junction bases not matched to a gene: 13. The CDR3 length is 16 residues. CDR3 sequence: CASTDPQGGGHQPQHF. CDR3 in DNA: TGTGCCAGCACGGACCCACAGGGGGGTGGGCATCAGCCCCAGCATTTT.

The CDR3 reads CASSLTPRGYTF. DNA for the CDR3: TGTGCCAGCAGTTTAACTCCGCGTGGCTACACCTTC. The chain joins TRBV12-3 or TRBV12-4 to TRBJ1-2; no firm D call. The CDR3 has 12 residues. With 2 bases removed from V and 7 bases from J, the gap between germline ends came to 8 bases.

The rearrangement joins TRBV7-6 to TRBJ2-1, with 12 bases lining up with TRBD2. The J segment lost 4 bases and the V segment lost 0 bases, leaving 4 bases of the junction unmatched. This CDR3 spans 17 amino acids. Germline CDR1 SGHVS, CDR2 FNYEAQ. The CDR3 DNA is TGTGCCAGCAGCTTAGCACCGGGACTAGCGGGTTACAATGAGCAGTTCTTC. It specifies CASSLAPGLAGYNEQFF.

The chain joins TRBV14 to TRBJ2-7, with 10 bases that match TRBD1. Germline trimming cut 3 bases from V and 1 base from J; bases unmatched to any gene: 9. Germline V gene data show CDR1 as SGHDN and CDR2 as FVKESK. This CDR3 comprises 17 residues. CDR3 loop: CASSQGEGQGTSYEQYV. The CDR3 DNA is TGTGCCAGCAGCCAGGGGGAGGGACAGGGGACATCCTACGAGCAGTACGTC.

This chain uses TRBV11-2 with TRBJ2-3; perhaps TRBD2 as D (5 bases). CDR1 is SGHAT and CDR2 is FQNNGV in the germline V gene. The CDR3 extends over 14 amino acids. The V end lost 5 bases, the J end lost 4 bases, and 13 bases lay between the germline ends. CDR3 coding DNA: TGTGCCAGCAGCGTCCCAACTAGACCAGATACGCAGTATTTT. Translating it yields CASSVPTRPDTQYF.

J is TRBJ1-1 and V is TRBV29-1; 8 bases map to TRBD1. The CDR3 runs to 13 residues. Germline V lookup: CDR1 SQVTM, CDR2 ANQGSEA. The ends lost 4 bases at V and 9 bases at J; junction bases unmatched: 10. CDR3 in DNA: TGCAGCGTTGTGAAAGGTGGGACAGGAAAAGCTTTCTTT. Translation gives CSVVKGGTGKAFF.

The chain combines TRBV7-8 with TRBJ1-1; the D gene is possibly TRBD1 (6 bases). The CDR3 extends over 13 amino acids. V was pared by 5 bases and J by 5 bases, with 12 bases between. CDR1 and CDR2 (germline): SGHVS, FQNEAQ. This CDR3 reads CASSTGSGTEAFF. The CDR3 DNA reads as TGTGCCAGCAGCACAGGGTCTGGGACTGAAGCTTTCTTT.

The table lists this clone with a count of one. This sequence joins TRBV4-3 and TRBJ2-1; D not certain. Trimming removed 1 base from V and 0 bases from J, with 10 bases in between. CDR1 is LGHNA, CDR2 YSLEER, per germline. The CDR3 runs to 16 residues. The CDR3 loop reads CASSQVVASSYNEQFF. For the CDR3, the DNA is TGCGCCAGCAGCCAAGTAGTTGCTAGCTCCTACAATGAGCAGTTCTTC.